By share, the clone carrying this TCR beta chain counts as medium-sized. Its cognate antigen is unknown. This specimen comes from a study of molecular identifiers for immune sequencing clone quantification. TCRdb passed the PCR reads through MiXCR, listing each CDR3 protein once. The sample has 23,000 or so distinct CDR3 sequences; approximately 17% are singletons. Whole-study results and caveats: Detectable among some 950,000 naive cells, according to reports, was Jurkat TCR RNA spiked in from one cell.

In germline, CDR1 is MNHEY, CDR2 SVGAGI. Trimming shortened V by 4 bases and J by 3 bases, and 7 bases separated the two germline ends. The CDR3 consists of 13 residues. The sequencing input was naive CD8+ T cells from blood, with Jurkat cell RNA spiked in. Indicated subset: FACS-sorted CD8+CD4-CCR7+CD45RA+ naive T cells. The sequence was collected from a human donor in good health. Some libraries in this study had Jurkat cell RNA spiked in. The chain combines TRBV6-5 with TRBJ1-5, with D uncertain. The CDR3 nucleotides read TGTGCCAGCAGTTTAGGGTACAATCAGCCCCAGCATTTT. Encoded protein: CASSLGYNQPQHF.